The 14 T cell receptor beta chains listed next were all sequenced from one sample in a study of blood T cell repertoires in COVID-19. Generated by immunoSEQ multiplex PCR, the TCRdb table keeps only in-frame clones and is missing some. Among about 47,000 clones listed, 70% to 90% were seen once. The sample taken for sequencing was peripheral blood. These receptor sequences come from a man in his fifties or sixties with active COVID-19.

This clone has a single count. The genes are TRBV2 and TRBJ1-5; D may be TRBD1 (6 bases). Germline V lookup: CDR1 SNHLY, CDR2 FYNNEI. The CDR3 is 15 amino acids. V lost 3 bases and J 6 bases, leaving 15 bases between the germline ends. This CDR3 is CASSDWGQGSQPQHF. The CDR3 nucleotides are TGTGCCAGCAGTGATTGGGGGCAGGGGAGTCAGCCCCAGCATTTT.

This clone has only one observation. The chain combines TRBV3-1 (or the pseudogene TRBV3-2) with TRBJ2-3, with 9 bases matching TRBD2. With V trimmed by 4 bases and J by 0 bases, 2 bases remained unmatched. The CDR3 extends over 15 amino acids. Germline CDR1 reads LGHDT; CDR2 reads YNNKEL (reference sequence). The CDR3: CASSRGLASTDTQYF. The CDR3 coding sequence is TGTGCCAGCAGCCGGGGACTAGCTAGCACAGATACGCAGTATTTT.

V is TRBV7-3 and J is TRBJ2-2; weak D call: TRBD2 (6 bases). V shed 1 base and J shed 2 bases, with 17 bases lying between them. The CDR3 totals 18 residues. CDR1 SGHTA and CDR2 FQGTGA come from the germline V gene. The CDR3 protein is CASSLKAAPAGNTGELFF. CDR3 nucleotide sequence: TGTGCCAGCAGCTTAAAGGCGGCGCCAGCGGGCAACACCGGGGAGCTGTTTTTT.

The V gene is TRBV7-3, the J gene TRBJ2-1; 7 bases line up with TRBD2. The CDR3 is 14 amino acids. The V gene end was trimmed by 4 bases and the J gene end by 2 bases; junction bases not matched to a gene: 2. The germline CDR1 and CDR2 sequences are SGHTA and FQGTGA. The CDR3 loop reads CASSSGLAYNEQFF. CDR3 DNA sequence: TGTGCCAGCAGCTCAGGACTAGCCTACAATGAGCAGTTCTTC.

This rearrangement joins TRBV25-1 to TRBJ1-2, with 8 bases aligning to TRBD1. The CDR3 sequence is 16 residues long. Germline assignment: CDR1 MGHDK and CDR2 SYGVNS. The V and J ends lost 1 base and 8 bases, in that order; junction bases with no gene match: 12. CDR3 sequence: CASSESGAGGAGGYTF. The CDR3 nucleotides are TGTGCCAGCAGTGAATCAGGGGCAGGGGGCGCGGGAGGCTACACCTTC.

The rearrangement links TRBV6-5 to TRBJ2-1; unclear D gene. V lost 4 bases to trimming and J lost 6 bases, with 4 bases between them. CDR1 is MNHEY, CDR2 SVGAGI, per germline. The CDR3 is made up of 11 amino acids. The CDR3 coding sequence is TGTGCCAGCAGTTCCCTCAATGAGCAGTTCTTC. Translated: CASSSLNEQFF.

This clone turned up a few times. The V and J genes are TRBV11-3 and TRBJ1-1; D not resolved. This CDR3 is built from 14 residues. Germline values: CDR1 SGHNT, CDR2 YENEEA. V lost 1 base and J lost 1, with 7 bases in between. CDR3 sequence (DNA): TGTGCCAGCAGCTTAGGGCGGGGGAACACTGAAGCTTTCTTT. As protein: CASSLGRGNTEAFF.

This chain joins TRBV6-1 and TRBJ2-1; 7 nucleotides match TRBD1. The V segment lost 1 base and the J segment 4 bases; nucleotides outside the gene matches: 13. Germline CDR1 is MNHNS and CDR2 is SASEGT. The CDR3 runs to 18 residues. CDR3 DNA: TGTGCCAGCAGTGAAGTTCATCCCCCGGGACAGCTATACAATGAGCAGTTCTTC. Encoded protein: CASSEVHPPGQLYNEQFF.

In regard to this clone: The junction differs from germline at one of its ends, possibly a read error. The chain recombines TRBV7-7 with TRBJ2-1; the match to TRBD2 covers 7 bases. This CDR3 is built from 15 residues. Per germline, CDR1 SSHAT and CDR2 FNYEAQ (reference sequence). The CDR3 sequence is CASSSRGPGGNEQFF. CDR3 nucleotide sequence: TGTGCTAGCAGCTCTCGTGGACCCGGGGGGAATGAGCAGTTCTTC.

The V gene is TRBV6-6, the J gene TRBJ2-1; 9 bases align to TRBD2. The CDR3 is made up of 15 amino acids. Trimming cost V 2 bases and J 8 bases; bases outside gene matches: 7. The germline CDR1 and CDR2 sequences are MNHNY and SVGAGI (reference sequence). The DNA for the CDR3 is TGTGCCAGCAGTTACAATAGCGGGAGCGTCTATGAGCAGTTCTTC. Its protein is CASSYNSGSVYEQFF.

The chain combines TRBV12-3 or TRBV12-4 with TRBJ1-2; D gene unclear. The CDR3 is 12 residues long. V shed 3 bases and J shed 4 bases, with 6 bases lying between them. DNA of the CDR3: TGTGCCAGCAGTTTCGAGAGCTATGGCTACACCTTC. Translating it yields CASSFESYGYTF.

The gene calls are TRBV29-1 and TRBJ2-3, with a tentative D call TRBD1 (6 bases). Germline CDR1 reads SQVTM; CDR2 reads ANQGSEA. This CDR3 is 11 amino acids long. The V and J ends lost 1 base and 9 bases respectively, with 8 bases between them. CDR3 nucleotides: TGCAGCGTTGAAGGGGGGCCGACGCAGTATTTT. Translating it yields CSVEGGPTQYF.

The chain combines TRBV5-4 with TRBJ2-5; 7 bases are shared with TRBD2. V shed 4 bases and J 1 base; nucleotides not matched to a gene: 13. The length of the CDR3 is 17 residues. Germline CDR1 and CDR2: SGHNT and YYREEE (reference sequence). CDR3 nucleotide sequence: TGTGCCAGCAGCCCTGGAGTGTCTAGCGGCCTCCAAGAGACCCAGTACTTC. This encodes CASSPGVSSGLQETQYF. Variable domain in full (rest from reference TRBV5-4 and TRBJ2-5): ETGVTQSPTHLIKTRGQQVTLRCSSQSGHNTVSWYQQALGQGPQFIFQYYREEENGRGNFPPRFSGLQFPNYSSELNVNALELDDSALYLCASSPGVSSGLQETQYFGPGTRLLVL.

As concerns this clone: Its ends do not fully match the called genes, so a read error is possible. The CDR3 is CASSIDGTAYGYTF. CDR3 DNA sequence: TGTGCCAGTAGCATAGACGGGACAGCCTACGGCTACACCTTC. The gene calls are TRBV19 and TRBJ1-2; TRBD1 matches 7 bases. Germline CDR1 reads LNHDA; CDR2 reads SQIVND (reference sequence). This CDR3 has 14 residues. Supplemented by reference TRBV19 and TRBJ1-2, the full variable domain reads DGGITQSPKYLFRKEGQNVTLSCEQNLNHDAMYWYRQDPGQGLRLIYYSQIVNDFQKGDIAEGYSVSREKKESFPLTVTSAQKNPTAFYLCASSIDGTAYGYTFGSGTRLTVV.